These 12 T cell receptor beta chains were all obtained from the same sample, sequenced in a study of blood T cell repertoires in COVID-19. Clones were read by immunoSEQ multiplex PCR, and TCRdb kept only the in-frame ones, dropping some. The data hold about 190,000 clones, with 88% observed a single time. The source material was peripheral blood. These receptors all come from a man between 65 and 85 years old with active or convalescent COVID-19.

This chain connects TRBV5-1 to TRBJ2-5; 9 positions match TRBD2. CDR1 SGHRS and CDR2 YFSETQ come from the germline V gene. The CDR3 covers 15 residues. After removal of 5 bases from V and 1 base from J, the junction contained 6 bases not matched to a gene. DNA for the CDR3: TGCGCCAGCAGGCGGGAGGGCAGCTCCCAAGAGACCCAGTACTTC. This translates into CASRREGSSQETQYF.

This rearrangement joins TRBV27 to TRBJ2-3; D perhaps matches TRBD1 (5 bases). Trimming pared 1 base from V and 3 bases from J, leaving 14 bases between. There are 16 residues in the CDR3. Germline V CDR1 and CDR2: MNHEY, SMNVEV (reference sequence). The CDR3 DNA follows: TGTGCCAGCAGTTTATGGCCAGGGATGAGGACAGATACGCAGTATTTT. Encoded protein: CASSLWPGMRTDTQYF.

This sequence joins TRBV4-1 and TRBJ2-3; 8 bases map to TRBD2. The germline CDR1 and CDR2 sequences are MGHRA and YSYEKL. This CDR3 region has 14 residues. Trimming took 5 bases from V and 3 from J; bases not matched to a gene: 4. CDR3 sequence: CASSTTSVTDTQYF. The CDR3 coding sequence is TGCGCCAGCAGCACGACTAGCGTGACAGATACGCAGTATTTT.

As to this clone: Other DNA sequences in this sample translate to the same CDR3. The rearrangement links TRBV5-4 to TRBJ2-1, with 8 bases identical to TRBD1. Germline CDR1 and CDR2: SGHNT and YYREEE (reference sequence). The V gene end was trimmed by 2 bases and the J gene end by 6 bases; junction bases not matched to a gene: 1. The CDR3 loop spans 13 amino acids. The DNA for the CDR3 is TGTGCCAGCAGCTTAACAGGGGGCAATGAGCAGTTCTTC. Translating it yields CASSLTGGNEQFF.

A remark on this clone: An end of the junction differs from the germline gene, which may be a read error. The V gene is TRBV6-1, the J gene TRBJ1-2; 8 nucleotides line up with TRBD1. Germline values: CDR1 MNHNS, CDR2 SASEGT. This CDR3 is 17 amino acids long. CDR3 amino acids: CASSQANRGRGNYGYTF. The CDR3 DNA is TGTGCCAGCAGTCAAGCGAACAGGGGGAGGGGTAACTATGGCTACACCTTC.

The V gene is TRBV18, the J gene TRBJ2-2; maybe TRBD1 (5 bases). Germline CDR1 is KGHSH and CDR2 is LQKENI. V gave up 4 bases and J gave up 6 bases, with 9 bases separating them. The CDR3 sequence is 13 residues long. CDR3 region: CASSRTGSGELFF. In nucleotides, the CDR3 is TGTGCCAGCTCACGTACAGGATCCGGGGAGCTGTTTTTT.

The CDR3 nucleotides are TGTGCCACCAGTGTTACAGGGGGCGATGAGACCCAGTACTTC. It encodes CATSVTGGDETQYF. The V and J genes are TRBV24-1 and TRBJ2-5; 9 nucleotides align to TRBD1. V lost 5 bases to trimming and J lost 5 bases; unmatched junction nucleotides: 5. The CDR3 contains 14 residues. Germline V gene sequence: CDR1 KGHDR, CDR2 SFDVKD.

The rearrangement links TRBV6-2 or TRBV6-3 to TRBJ2-2; D is possibly TRBD1 (6 bases). The V end was cut by 6 bases, the J end by 6 bases, with 17 bases between. The CDR3 has 15 amino acids. The V gene's germline CDR1 is MNHEY and CDR2 SVGEGT. CDR3 protein: CASSPTGYGAGELFF. CDR3 in DNA: TGTGCCAGCAGCCCCACAGGGTACGGCGCCGGGGAGCTGTTTTTT.

This clone was seen only once. V usage is TRBV18 and J usage is TRBJ2-6; 7 bases are shared with TRBD1. Germline assignment: CDR1 KGHSH and CDR2 LQKENI. This CDR3 contains 19 residues. With 2 bases clipped from V and 0 bases from J, the junction kept 10 bases outside the gene matches. CDR3 protein: CASSPIRDSRSSGANVLTF. The CDR3 region has the DNA TGTGCCAGCTCACCAATCCGGGACAGTCGATCCTCTGGGGCCAACGTCCTGACTTTC.

This chain joins TRBV6-5 and TRBJ1-2, with D perhaps matching TRBD1 (5 bases). From germline, CDR1 is MNHEY and CDR2 SVGAGI. Trimming shortened V by 5 bases and J by 7 bases, and 14 bases separated the two germline ends. The CDR3 has 13 residues. Written as DNA, the CDR3 is TGTGCCAGCAGTACAGGACAAGGCGGTGGCTACACCTTC. Protein: CASSTGQGGGYTF.

The chain carries TRBV3-1 (or the pseudogene TRBV3-2) and TRBJ2-7, with a tentative D call TRBD1 (6 bases). This CDR3 contains 13 residues. Deletions cut 4 bases from V and 4 bases from J, with 11 bases between. Germline values: CDR1 LGHDT, CDR2 YNNKEL (reference sequence). CDR3 DNA: TGTGCCAGCAGCCGTGGACAGCTATACGAGCAGTACTTC. Translation: CASSRGQLYEQYF.

Here the CDR3 DNA reads TGTGCCAGCAGCAAAACAGGGGGCTGGGGCTACACCTTC. Protein sequence: CASSKTGGWGYTF. V is TRBV28 and J is TRBJ1-2; 9 bases line up with TRBD1. Trimming cost V 6 bases and J 8 bases; bases outside gene matches: 7. CDR1 and CDR2 from the germline V gene are MDHEN and SYDVKM. The CDR3 covers 13 residues.